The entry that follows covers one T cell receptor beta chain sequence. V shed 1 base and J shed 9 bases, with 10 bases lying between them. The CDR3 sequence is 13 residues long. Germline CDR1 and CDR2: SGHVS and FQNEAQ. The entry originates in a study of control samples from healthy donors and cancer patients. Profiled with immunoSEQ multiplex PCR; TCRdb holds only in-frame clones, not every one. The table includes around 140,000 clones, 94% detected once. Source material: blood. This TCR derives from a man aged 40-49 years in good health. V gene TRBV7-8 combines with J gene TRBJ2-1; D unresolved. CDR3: CASSLVLETEQFF. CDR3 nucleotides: TGTGCCAGCAGCTTAGTATTGGAGACTGAGCAGTTCTTC.